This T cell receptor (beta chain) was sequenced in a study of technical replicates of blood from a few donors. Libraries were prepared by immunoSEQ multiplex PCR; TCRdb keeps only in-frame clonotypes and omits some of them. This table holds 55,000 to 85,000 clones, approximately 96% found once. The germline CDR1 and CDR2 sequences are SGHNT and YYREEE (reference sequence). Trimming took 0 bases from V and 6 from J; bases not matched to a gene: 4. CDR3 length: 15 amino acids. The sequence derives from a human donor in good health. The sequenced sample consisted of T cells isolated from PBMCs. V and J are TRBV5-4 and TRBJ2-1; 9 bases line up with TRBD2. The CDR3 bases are TGTGCCAGCAGCTTGGTCAGCGGGGGGTCCAATGAGCAGTTCTTC. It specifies CASSLVSGGSNEQFF.